The present TCR beta chain was sequenced within a study of T cells after yellow fever vaccination. TCRdb itself ran the 5' RACE reads through MiXCR, one entry per CDR3 protein. Of almost 600,000 distinct CDR3 sequences in the sample, approximately 13% were seen once. For this clonotype: Its antigen is still unknown.

Study observations and caveats: The appearance of a small share of clonotypes in both CD4 and CD8 compartments was observed. Primary-vaccination clones mostly resurfaced post-booster (nearly 97% CD4, roughly 90% CD8).

This sequence originates from a man aged 25-45 years who received the YFV17D yellow fever vaccine. The sequencing here drew on PBMCs, taken on the day of the yellow fever booster vaccination.

The CDR3 protein is CSAKEGGQGDSPLHF. As DNA, the CDR3 is TGCAGTGCCAAAGAGGGTGGACAGGGGGATTCACCCCTCCACTTT. V usage is TRBV20-1 and J usage is TRBJ1-6, with 10 bases aligning to TRBD1. The CDR3 extends over 15 amino acids. The ends lost 6 bases at V and 8 bases at J; junction bases unmatched: 10. Germline CDR1 reads DFQATT; CDR2 reads SNEGSKA (reference sequence).